These 21 T cell receptor beta chains were sequenced from one sample in a study of T cells in localized non-small cell lung cancer. TCRdb's table, derived via immunoSEQ multiplex PCR, lists solely in-frame clones and lacks some. This table holds some 52,000 clones, about nine tenths found once. The sequences come from peripheral blood, collected before any cancer treatment. These receptors were taken from an older male donor with stage III squamous cell lung carcinoma.

This clone is termed medium-sized (0.01 to 0.1%). The chain has TRBV19 and TRBJ1-2; D might be TRBD1 (6 bases). V lost 9 bases, J lost 4 bases, and 12 bases lay in between. This CDR3 spans 12 amino acids. Germline V gene sequence: CDR1 LNHDA, CDR2 SQIVND (reference sequence). Here the CDR3 reads CASSTGTYGYTF. As DNA, the CDR3 is TGTGCCAGCTCCACAGGGACCTATGGCTACACCTTC.

The chain uses TRBV6-1 and TRBJ2-3, with 7 bases fitting TRBD1. After removal of 7 bases from V and 0 bases from J, the junction contained 7 bases not matched to a gene. CDR1 and CDR2 (germline): MNHNS, SASEGT. The length of the CDR3 is 15 residues. CDR3 in DNA: TGTGCCAGCAATCGAGGGACAGCTAGCACAGATACGCAGTATTTT. It encodes CASNRGTASTDTQYF.

The gene calls are TRBV10-3 and TRBJ1-3; D gene uncertain. Per the germline V gene, CDR1 is ENHRY and CDR2 is SYGVKD. V was clipped by 8 bases and J by 0 bases, with 11 bases between them. The CDR3 runs 14 residues. CDR3 bases: TGTGCCATCCAACAGACCGACTCTGGAAACACCATATATTTT. Translating gives CAIQQTDSGNTIYF.

The count of this clone is one. The gene calls are TRBV7-2 and TRBJ2-5, with D unresolved. The length of the CDR3 is 14 residues. CDR1 is SGHTA, CDR2 FQGNSA, per germline. Trimming took 5 bases from V and 1 from J, leaving 11 bases between them. CDR3 in amino acids: CASSRNTAQETQYF. CDR3 DNA sequence: TGTGCCAGCAGCCGCAACACCGCCCAAGAGACCCAGTACTTC.

The gene calls are TRBV5-1 and TRBJ1-1; D is unclear. There are 14 residues in the CDR3. Per the germline V gene, CDR1 is SGHRS and CDR2 is YFSETQ. V was shortened by 5 bases and J by 6 bases, with 17 bases between the two germline ends. CDR3 DNA sequence: TGCGCCAGCAGATCTGGTCTGGGGATCGCTGAAGCTTTCTTT. It yields the protein CASRSGLGIAEAFF.

V gene TRBV28 combines with J gene TRBJ2-2, with D hard to call. CDR1 and CDR2 (germline): MDHEN, SYDVKM. The CDR3 runs to 18 residues. Trimming shortened V by 6 bases and J by 0 bases, and 20 bases separated the two germline ends. The CDR3 sequence is CASRPTSGPRTNTGELFF. In DNA form, the CDR3 reads TGTGCCAGCAGGCCAACTTCCGGGCCCCGTACGAACACCGGGGAGCTGTTTTTT.

V usage is TRBV5-6 and J usage is TRBJ1-1, with D uncertain. This CDR3 region has 15 residues. Germline V gene lookup returns CDR1 SGHDT and CDR2 YYEEEE. The germline V and J ends were trimmed by 0 bases and 1 base, with 10 bases remaining between them. As DNA, the CDR3 is TGTGCCAGCAGCTTGGCGGGCGGGCCGAACACTGAAGCTTTCTTT. Its translation: CASSLAGGPNTEAFF.

The chain recombines TRBV5-1 with TRBJ2-3; a weak D match, TRBD2 (6 bases). Germline CDR1 is SGHRS and CDR2 is YFSETQ. The CDR3 totals 17 residues. V gave up 4 bases and J gave up 4 bases, with 22 bases separating them. For the CDR3, the DNA is TGCGCCAGCAGCCCGCTCTCCGGGAGAGGAAGATCAGATACGCAGTATTTT. Translation: CASSPLSGRGRSDTQYF.

This clone was counted a single time. V usage is TRBV5-4 and J usage is TRBJ2-3; D gene ambiguous. The V end lost 4 bases, the J end lost 0 bases, and 12 bases lay between the germline ends. Germline-derived CDR1 and CDR2 are SGHNT and YYREEE (reference sequence). The CDR3 loop spans 15 amino acids. The CDR3 sequence: CASSPQSYSTDTQYF. The CDR3 DNA is TGTGCCAGCAGCCCCCAATCCTATAGCACAGATACGCAGTATTTT.

The chain uses TRBV7-2 and TRBJ1-5; D unclear. Trimming removed 5 bases from V and 9 bases from J, with 17 bases in between. Germline CDR1 and CDR2: SGHTA and FQGNSA. CDR3 length equals 14 residues. CDR3 in DNA: TGTGCCAGCAGCAGAGATACAGTAGATCCGCCCCAGCATTTT. This sequence encodes CASSRDTVDPPQHF.

The CDR3 DNA reads as TGTGCCAGCAGCTTGGACAGGGGTTCGGATGAAAAACTGTTTTTT. Protein product: CASSLDRGSDEKLFF. J is TRBJ1-4 and V is TRBV7-9; 9 bases agree with TRBD1. The ends lost 3 bases at V and 6 bases at J; junction bases unmatched: 5. The CDR3 spans 15 residues. Germline V gives CDR1 SEHNR, CDR2 FQNEAQ (reference sequence).

The CDR3 protein is CASSPLGTRSPPFF. In DNA, the CDR3 is TGTGCCAGCTCACCGCTTGGGACCCGATCACCACCTTTCTTT. The chain couples TRBV18 to TRBJ1-1, with D maybe TRBD1 (5 bases). Between the trimmed V and J ends, which lost 3 bases and 12 bases, there was a span of 20 bases. This CDR3 is built from 14 residues. CDR1 KGHSH and CDR2 LQKENI come from the germline V gene.

V is TRBV19 and J is TRBJ1-5, with 8 nucleotides matching TRBD1. Germline values: CDR1 LNHDA, CDR2 SQIVND (reference sequence). The V and J ends lost 10 bases and 3 bases, in that order; junction bases with no gene match: 5. CDR3 length equals 13 residues. DNA of the CDR3: TGTGCCACCTGGACAGGGTCCAATCAGCCCCAGCATTTT. The encoded protein is CATWTGSNQPQHF.

The V gene is TRBV20-1, the J gene TRBJ1-1; tentative D call: TRBD1 (5 bases). In germline, CDR1 is DFQATT, CDR2 SNEGSKA (reference sequence). Trimming removed 7 bases at V and 9 bases at J, with 12 bases between. This CDR3 is 10 amino acids long. CDR3 nucleotide sequence: TGCAGTGACAGGAGGCCCCAAGCTTTCTTT. Encoded protein: CSDRRPQAFF.

The gene calls are TRBV19 and TRBJ2-7; TRBD1 might be the D (6 bases). Per the germline V gene, CDR1 is LNHDA and CDR2 is SQIVND (reference sequence). The CDR3 consists of 13 residues. Trimming removed 10 bases from V and 0 bases from J, with 13 bases in between. CDR3: CATRDISSYEQYF. The CDR3 DNA is TGTGCCACCCGGGACATTTCCTCCTACGAGCAGTACTTC. Filled out from reference TRBV19 and TRBJ2-7, the complete variable domain reads DGGITQSPKYLFRKEGQNVTLSCEQNLNHDAMYWYRQDPGQGLRLIYYSQIVNDFQKGDIAEGYSVSREKKESFPLTVTSAQKNPTAFYLCATRDISSYEQYFGPGTRLTVT.

This clone was detected a few times. The chain uses TRBV19 and TRBJ2-1; maybe TRBD2 (6 bases). Germline V gene lookup returns CDR1 LNHDA and CDR2 SQIVND (reference sequence). The V gene lost 10 bases and the J gene lost 0 bases, with 19 bases spanning the gap. CDR3 length equals 16 residues. The CDR3: CATKKGPGSSYNEQFF. The CDR3 region has the DNA TGTGCCACCAAGAAGGGCCCCGGGAGCTCCTACAATGAGCAGTTCTTC. Complete variable domain (other parts from reference TRBV19 and TRBJ2-1): DGGITQSPKYLFRKEGQNVTLSCEQNLNHDAMYWYRQDPGQGLRLIYYSQIVNDFQKGDIAEGYSVSREKKESFPLTVTSAQKNPTAFYLCATKKGPGSSYNEQFFGPGTRLTVL.

The chain joins TRBV5-1 to TRBJ2-7; D is tentatively TRBD1 or TRBD2 (7 bases each). Germline CDR1 and CDR2: SGHRS and YFSETQ. The CDR3 totals 14 residues. With 5 bases removed from V and 4 bases from J, the gap between germline ends came to 16 bases. The CDR3 protein is CASSRGLAEYEQYF. The CDR3 DNA follows: TGCGCCAGCAGTAGGGGGCTAGCGGAATACGAGCAGTACTTC. Combining the CDR3 with reference TRBV5-1 and TRBJ2-7 gives the whole variable domain KAGVTQTPRYLIKTRGQQVTLSCSPISGHRSVSWYQQTPGQGLQFLFEYFSETQRNKGNFPGRFSGRQFSNSRSEMNVSTLELGDSALYLCASSRGLAEYEQYFGPGTRLTVT.

This clone was detected a few times. V gene TRBV11-2 combines with J gene TRBJ1-1; tentatively, D is TRBD1 (6 bases). The CDR3 is made up of 14 amino acids. Germline CDR1 is SGHAT and CDR2 is FQNNGV. Trimming removed 1 base at V and 4 bases at J, with 10 bases between. CDR3 nucleotides: TGTGCCAGCAGCTTAGTCGGCAGGGGCACTGAAGCTTTCTTT. Translated, it gives CASSLVGRGTEAFF.

The chain recombines TRBV5-1 with TRBJ1-3; D not certain. Germline V lookup: CDR1 SGHRS, CDR2 YFSETQ. The V and J ends lost 5 bases and 0 bases respectively, with 12 bases between them. The CDR3 is 15 residues long. CDR3 in amino acids: CASRDQMSSGNTIYF. CDR3 coding DNA: TGCGCCAGCAGAGATCAGATGAGCTCTGGAAACACCATATATTTT. Full variable domain (rest looked up from reference TRBV5-1 and TRBJ1-3): KAGVTQTPRYLIKTRGQQVTLSCSPISGHRSVSWYQQTPGQGLQFLFEYFSETQRNKGNFPGRFSGRQFSNSRSEMNVSTLELGDSALYLCASRDQMSSGNTIYFGEGSWLTVV.

The chain links TRBV5-4 to TRBJ1-1; 8 bases align to TRBD1. The CDR3 consists of 16 residues. J gave up 3 bases and V 7 bases, and 14 bases lay outside the gene matches. Per the germline V gene, CDR1 is SGHNT and CDR2 is YYREEE (reference sequence). CDR3 amino acids: CASRPRQGRRDTEAFF. The CDR3 DNA is TGTGCCAGCCGACCACGACAGGGGCGCCGGGACACTGAAGCTTTCTTT.

This clone was detected a few times. V is TRBV6-1 and J is TRBJ1-2, with D hard to call. CDR1 MNHNS and CDR2 SASEGT come from the germline V gene. The CDR3 sequence is 13 residues long. V was cut by 5 bases and J by 4 bases, with 11 bases left in between. In nucleotides, the CDR3 is TGTGCCAGCAGTCTGACTCCCGGCTATGGCTACACCTTC. This translates into CASSLTPGYGYTF.